These 29 T cell receptor beta chains share one sample of origin, sequenced in a study of OX40 agonist ivuxolimab in advanced cancers. Using immunoSEQ multiplex PCR, the repertoire was profiled, and TCRdb retains in-frame clones only, with some absent. This table has approximately 26,000 clones, more than 85% appearing once. The material was CD4+ or CD8+ T cells sorted from blood, obtained in a trial of the OX40 agonist ivuxolimab. Receptors were obtained from an adult with an advanced solid tumor such as melanoma, head and neck, liver or kidney cancer.

V is TRBV27 and J is TRBJ1-1; D remains unclear. V lost 6 bases, J lost 1 base, and 15 bases lay in between. This CDR3 has 15 residues. Germline-derived CDR1 and CDR2 are MNHEY and SMNVEV (reference sequence). DNA for the CDR3: TGTGCCAGCAGATTAAGACCCGATTGGAACACTGAAGCTTTCTTT. This codes for CASRLRPDWNTEAFF.

J is TRBJ2-2 and V is TRBV5-6, with D perhaps TRBD1 (6 bases). V dropped 4 bases and J dropped 1 base, with 11 bases sitting between them. CDR1 is SGHDT and CDR2 is YYEEEE in the germline V gene. The CDR3 has 15 amino acids. The CDR3 DNA sequence: TGTGCCAGCAGCCTGAGGACAGAGAACACCGGGGAGCTGTTTTTT. Residues: CASSLRTENTGELFF.

The J gene is TRBJ2-7, the V gene TRBV4-1, with D tentatively TRBD1 or TRBD2 (6 bases each). With 6 bases removed from V and 4 bases from J, the gap between germline ends came to 22 bases. Germline assignment: CDR1 MGHRA and CDR2 YSYEKL. CDR3 size: 16 residues. The CDR3 is CASSPMGQGGQYEQYF. DNA of the CDR3: TGCGCCAGCAGTCCTATGGGACAAGGGGGGCAGTACGAGCAGTACTTC.

This clone was detected only a few times. This sequence joins TRBV28 and TRBJ1-1; D is perhaps TRBD1 (5 bases). Looked up from germline, CDR1 is MDHEN and CDR2 is SYDVKM. This CDR3 has 11 residues. Deletions cut 11 bases from V and 3 bases from J, with 10 bases between. CDR3 nucleotide sequence: TGTGCCGTCAGGGTTTACACTGAAGCTTTCTTT. Its translation is CAVRVYTEAFF.

V and J are TRBV9 and TRBJ2-7, with TRBD2 matching 9 bases. Germline V gives CDR1 SGDLS, CDR2 YYNGEE. CDR3 length: 15 amino acids. V was pared by 0 bases and J by 3 bases, with 4 bases of the junction left unmatched. The chain's CDR3 is CASSVEGLANYEQYF. The CDR3 nucleotides are TGTGCCAGCAGCGTAGAGGGACTAGCTAACTACGAGCAGTACTTC.

The chain combines TRBV19 with TRBJ2-1, with 8 bases that match TRBD2. There are 16 residues in the CDR3. Trimming took 7 bases from V and 4 from J; bases not matched to a gene: 12. The germline CDR1 and CDR2 sequences are LNHDA and SQIVND (reference sequence). The CDR3 region is CASTQWGLGDYNEQFF. CDR3 DNA sequence: TGTGCCAGTACCCAATGGGGACTAGGGGATTACAATGAGCAGTTCTTC.

There are a few counts of this clone. The chain is built from TRBV15 and TRBJ1-5; D is uncertain. CDR3 length equals 15 residues. V lost 0 bases and J 0 bases, leaving 6 bases between the germline ends. Germline V lookup: CDR1 LNHNV, CDR2 YYDKDF (reference sequence). The CDR3 here is CATSRDGDSNQPQHF. DNA of the CDR3: TGTGCCACCAGCAGAGATGGGGATAGCAATCAGCCCCAGCATTTT.

The chain combines TRBV19 with TRBJ2-2, with D unclear. The CDR3 has 13 amino acids. Germline-derived CDR1 and CDR2 are LNHDA and SQIVND (reference sequence). Trimming took 6 bases from V and 6 from J, leaving 11 bases between them. DNA of the CDR3: TGTGCCAGTAGCCCACTATACCCCGGGGAGCTGTTTTTT. Amino acid sequence: CASSPLYPGELFF.

This clone has just one count. This sequence joins TRBV7-9 and TRBJ2-1; the match to TRBD2 covers 13 bases. Trimming removed 2 bases from V and 7 bases from J; junction bases left unmatched: 2. Germline assignment: CDR1 SEHNR and CDR2 FQNEAQ (reference sequence). The CDR3 contains 15 residues. CDR3 coding DNA: TGTGCCAGCAGCTTAACTAGCGGGAGGGATAATGAGCAGTTCTTC. Residues: CASSLTSGRDNEQFF.

The chain has TRBV28 and TRBJ2-7, with 12 bases matching TRBD2. Germline V gene data show CDR1 as MDHEN and CDR2 as SYDVKM. J gave up 0 bases and V 2 bases, and 17 bases lay outside the gene matches. The CDR3 is 21 amino acids. CDR3 sequence reads: CASSLSPPGTSGYGGSYEQYF. CDR3 in DNA: TGTGCCAGCAGTTTAAGTCCCCCCGGGACTAGCGGGTACGGAGGCTCCTACGAGCAGTACTTC.

The chain is built from TRBV7-9 and TRBJ2-7, with 9 positions matching TRBD1. Germline trimming cut 5 bases from V and 3 bases from J; bases unmatched to any gene: 8. Per germline, CDR1 SEHNR and CDR2 FQNEAQ (reference sequence). The CDR3 extends over 15 amino acids. The CDR3 DNA is TGTGCCAGCAGCCCAGCGGGGACAGGGCTCTACGAGCAGTACTTC. Translation gives CASSPAGTGLYEQYF.

In DNA, the CDR3 is TGCGCCAGCAGCCAAGACTTTGGCCGCTCCTACAATGAGCAGTTCTTC. Translating gives CASSQDFGRSYNEQFF. The rearrangement joins TRBV4-1 to TRBJ2-1; D remains ambiguous. Germline lookup yields CDR1 MGHRA and CDR2 YSYEKL. Between the trimmed V and J ends, which lost 0 bases and 0 bases, there was a span of 9 bases. This CDR3 comprises 16 residues.

V usage is TRBV9 and J usage is TRBJ2-5; D remains ambiguous. There are 14 residues in the CDR3. The germline gives CDR1 SGDLS, CDR2 YYNGEE. V was clipped by 0 bases and J by 2 bases, with 8 bases between them. The CDR3 DNA reads as TGTGCCAGCAGCGTAGGTCCGGCTCAAGAGACCCAGTACTTC. Translated, it gives CASSVGPAQETQYF.

This rearrangement joins TRBV13 to TRBJ1-5; D perhaps matches TRBD1 (5 bases). Trimming shortened V by 0 bases and J by 4 bases, and 10 bases separated the two germline ends. The CDR3 covers 15 residues. CDR1 is PRHDT, CDR2 FYEKMQ, per germline (reference sequence). The CDR3 DNA reads TGTGCCAGCAGCTTAGGAGGGGAGAGGAATCAGCCCCAGCATTTT. Its protein product is CASSLGGERNQPQHF.

This chain links TRBV7-6 with TRBJ1-1, with D uncertain. The CDR3 length is 10 residues. Germline CDR1 and CDR2: SGHVS and FNYEAQ. V was pared by 2 bases and J by 8 bases, with 3 bases between. CDR3 protein: CASSLLEAFF. CDR3 sequence (DNA): TGTGCCAGCAGCTTACTGGAAGCTTTCTTT.

In nucleotides, the CDR3 is TGTGCCAGCAGTTTAACAGGGACGAGCACTGAAGCTTTCTTT. It specifies CASSLTGTSTEAFF. This sequence joins TRBV28 and TRBJ1-1; TRBD1 is a possible D gene (6 bases). Trimming pared 2 bases from V and 4 bases from J, leaving 11 bases between. The CDR3 has 14 residues. In germline, CDR1 is MDHEN, CDR2 SYDVKM.

The chain has TRBV28 and TRBJ2-7, with D perhaps matching TRBD2 (6 bases). The V end lost 3 bases, the J end lost 5 bases, and 17 bases lay between the germline ends. This CDR3 region has 15 residues. Germline CDR1 reads MDHEN; CDR2 reads SYDVKM. CDR3 amino acids: CASSLPRELGDEQYF. CDR3 coding DNA: TGTGCCAGCAGTTTGCCCCGGGAGCTAGGAGACGAGCAGTACTTC.

This chain connects TRBV23-1 to TRBJ1-4, with 7 bases matching TRBD1. TRBV23-1 is placed among ORFs of uncertain function. The CDR3 extends over 15 amino acids. V shed 8 bases, J shed 4 bases, and the junction held 10 bases outside the gene matches. CDR3 coding DNA: TGCGCCAGCTCTTCGAGGGGACAGAGTAATGAAAAACTGTTTTTT. Its protein is CASSSRGQSNEKLFF.

V is TRBV7-9 and J is TRBJ2-7, with D perhaps TRBD1 (5 bases). This CDR3 spans 14 amino acids. Trimming removed 1 base from V and 3 bases from J, with 10 bases in between. CDR1 is SEHNR, CDR2 FQNEAQ, per germline (reference sequence). The CDR3: CASSLGQGFYEQYF. The CDR3 DNA reads as TGTGCCAGCAGCTTAGGTCAGGGATTCTACGAGCAGTACTTC. Filled out from reference TRBV7-9 and TRBJ2-7, the complete variable domain reads DTGVSQNPRHKITKRGQNVTFRCDPISEHNRLYWYRQTLGQGPEFLTYFQNEAQLEKSRLLSDRFSAERPKGSFSTLEIQRTEQGDSAMYLCASSLGQGFYEQYFGPGTRLTVT.

This clone was seen a single time. The chain recombines TRBV4-2 with TRBJ2-7; TRBD2 matches 9 bases. The V gene's germline CDR1 is LGHNA and CDR2 YNFKEQ. Trimming at V came to 5 bases and at J to 3 bases, leaving 2 bases not matched to a gene. CDR3 size: 13 residues. The CDR3 nucleotides are TGTGCCAGCAGCGGGACTAGCAGCTACGAGCAGTACTTC. Its protein product is CASSGTSSYEQYF.

J is TRBJ2-7 and V is TRBV30, with 10 bases fitting TRBD1. Germline assignment: CDR1 GTSNPN and CDR2 SVGIG (reference sequence). The CDR3 sequence is 14 residues long. The junction had 6 bases not matched to a gene; V was cut back by 2 bases and J by 5 bases. This CDR3 is CAWSSGTGVHEQYF. The CDR3 DNA reads as TGTGCCTGGAGTTCCGGGACAGGGGTCCACGAGCAGTACTTC.

This chain uses TRBV4-3 with TRBJ2-5; TRBD1 or TRBD2 may be the D gene (5 bases each). The J call may be faulty, since TRBJ2-7 better matches the DNA end. Germline V CDR1 and CDR2: LGHNA, YSLEER. The CDR3 runs to 14 residues. CDR3 DNA: TGCGCCAGCAGCCAAGACGGGACCTCCTACGAGCAGTACTTC. Translating gives CASSQDGTSYEQYF.

This clone was recorded only once. This rearrangement joins TRBV6-5 to TRBJ2-5, with D perhaps TRBD1 or TRBD2 (5 bases each). Germline loops: CDR1 MNHEY, CDR2 SVGAGI. Trimming removed 2 bases at V and 1 base at J, with 8 bases between. The CDR3 is 14 amino acids. DNA for the CDR3: TGTGCCAGCAGTTACGAGGGACCCCAAGAGACCCAGTACTTC. Its translation: CASSYEGPQETQYF.

The chain has TRBV11-1 and TRBJ2-7; tentative D call: TRBD1 (6 bases). V gave up 3 bases and J gave up 3 bases, with 18 bases separating them. Looked up from germline, CDR1 is SGHAT and CDR2 is FQDESV (reference sequence). The CDR3 covers 16 residues. The CDR3 reads CASSFFPNRESYEQYF. CDR3 sequence (DNA): TGTGCCAGCAGCTTTTTCCCAAACAGGGAAAGCTACGAGCAGTACTTC.

The chain carries TRBV7-9 and TRBJ2-7; possibly TRBD1 or TRBD2 for D (5 bases each). The CDR3 covers 15 residues. Germline V gene data show CDR1 as SEHNR and CDR2 as FQNEAQ (reference sequence). V gave up 3 bases and J gave up 3 bases, with 15 bases separating them. CDR3 in amino acids: CASSFFPGPDYEQYF. Written as DNA, the CDR3 is TGTGCCAGCAGCTTCTTTCCGGGGCCCGACTACGAGCAGTACTTC.

The chain links TRBV9 to TRBJ2-2; the match to TRBD2 covers 7 bases. V gave up 0 bases and J gave up 4 bases; unmatched junction bases: 9. This CDR3 is 17 amino acids long. Germline loops: CDR1 SGDLS, CDR2 YYNGEE. CDR3 nucleotides: TGTGCCAGCAGCGTAGTTGAGGGGCGCGGGGGCACCGGGGAGCTGTTTTTT. This sequence encodes CASSVVEGRGGTGELFF.

The J gene is TRBJ2-7, the V gene TRBV28; no firm D call. The V gene's germline CDR1 is MDHEN and CDR2 SYDVKM. With 2 bases removed from V and 0 bases from J, the gap between germline ends came to 8 bases. CDR3 length equals 14 residues. The DNA for the CDR3 is TGTGCCAGCAGTTTACCAGAGCCCTCCTACGAGCAGTACTTC. The encoded protein is CASSLPEPSYEQYF.

This chain uses TRBV9 with TRBJ2-1; no firm D call. Germline CDR1 reads SGDLS; CDR2 reads YYNGEE. V lost 1 base and J 7 bases, leaving 6 bases between the germline ends. The CDR3 covers 12 residues. In nucleotides, the CDR3 is TGTGCCAGCAGCGTATTGCAGAATGAGCAGTTCTTC. Translation: CASSVLQNEQFF.

The chain has TRBV30 and TRBJ2-7; possibly TRBD1 or TRBD2 for D (6 bases each). The V and J ends lost 0 bases and 5 bases respectively, with 11 bases between them. The CDR3 is made up of 13 amino acids. CDR1 GTSNPN and CDR2 SVGIG come from the germline V gene (reference sequence). CDR3 sequence: CAWSVPGGNEQYF. The CDR3 coding sequence is TGTGCCTGGAGTGTACCCGGGGGCAACGAGCAGTACTTC. Together with reference TRBV30 and TRBJ2-7, the CDR3 gives the full variable domain: SQTIHQWPATLVQPVGSPLSLECTVEGTSNPNLYWYRQAAGRGLQLLFYSVGIGQISSEVPQNLSASRPQDRQFILSSKKLLLSDSGFYLCAWSVPGGNEQYFGPGTRLTVT.